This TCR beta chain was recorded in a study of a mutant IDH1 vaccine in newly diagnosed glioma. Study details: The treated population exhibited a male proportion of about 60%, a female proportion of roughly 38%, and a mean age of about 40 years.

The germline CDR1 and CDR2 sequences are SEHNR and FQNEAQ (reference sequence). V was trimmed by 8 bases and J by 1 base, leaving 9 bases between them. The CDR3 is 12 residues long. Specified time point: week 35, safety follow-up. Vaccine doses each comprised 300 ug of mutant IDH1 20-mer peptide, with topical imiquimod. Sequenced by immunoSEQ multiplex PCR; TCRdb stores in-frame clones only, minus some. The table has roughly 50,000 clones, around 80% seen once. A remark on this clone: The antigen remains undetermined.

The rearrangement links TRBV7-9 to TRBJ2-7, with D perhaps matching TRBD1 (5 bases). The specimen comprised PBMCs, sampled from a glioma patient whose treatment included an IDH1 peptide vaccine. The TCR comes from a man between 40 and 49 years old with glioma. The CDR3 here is CASGAYSYEQYF. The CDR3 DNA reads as TGTGCCAGCGGGGCGTATTCCTACGAGCAGTACTTC.